One sample yielded the 24 T cell receptor beta chains listed below, sequenced in a study of blood T cell repertoires in COVID-19. TCRdb keeps only in-frame clones here, not all; method: immunoSEQ multiplex PCR. The table shows about 140,000 clones, with approximately 90% occurring only once. Sample: PBMCs or T cells enriched from blood (not recorded which). The receptors derive from a man over 45 who had recovered from COVID-19.

This sequence joins TRBV9 and TRBJ1-2; the D is unclear. The CDR3 has 15 residues. The V end lost 3 bases, the J end lost 4 bases, and 16 bases lay between the germline ends. CDR1 and CDR2 from the germline V gene are SGDLS and YYNGEE. This CDR3 is CASSEEINPGYGYTF. CDR3 nucleotides: TGTGCCAGCAGCGAGGAGATCAATCCTGGCTATGGCTACACCTTC.

There are a few counts of this clone. V and J are TRBV2 and TRBJ2-1; 16 nucleotides line up with TRBD2. After removal of 5 bases from V and 2 bases from J, the junction contained 3 bases not matched to a gene. CDR3 length: 17 residues. Germline loops: CDR1 SNHLY, CDR2 FYNNEI. DNA of the CDR3: TGTGCCAGCAGTCCGGGACTAGCGGGAGGGACCTACAATGAGCAGTTCTTC. Translated, it gives CASSPGLAGGTYNEQFF. Together with reference TRBV2 and TRBJ2-1, the CDR3 gives the full variable domain: EPEVTQTPSHQVTQMGQEVILRCVPISNHLYFYWYRQILGQKVEFLVSFYNNEISEKSEIFDDQFSVERPDGSNFTLKIRSTKLEDSAMYFCASSPGLAGGTYNEQFFGPGTRLTVL.

This clone was counted between two and nine times. The chain recombines TRBV11-2 with TRBJ2-1, with TRBD2 identical over 7 bases. V was clipped by 4 bases and J by 8 bases; unmatched bases: 11. The length of the CDR3 is 15 residues. Germline assignment: CDR1 SGHAT and CDR2 FQNNGV. This CDR3 reads CASSSRLASVHEQFF. In DNA form, the CDR3 reads TGTGCCAGCAGCTCCCGACTAGCTTCAGTCCATGAGCAGTTCTTC.

This chain joins TRBV18 and TRBJ1-1; D is ambiguous. This CDR3 is 13 amino acids long. Germline CDR1 and CDR2: KGHSH and LQKENI. Trimming removed 8 bases at V and 0 bases at J, with 10 bases between. For the CDR3, the DNA is TGTGCCAGCCTTCCTCAGTTGAACACTGAAGCTTTCTTT. It yields the protein CASLPQLNTEAFF.

This clone was counted once. The J gene is TRBJ1-3, the V gene TRBV24-1; TRBD1 matches 8 bases. The junction had 7 bases not matched to a gene; V was cut back by 2 bases and J by 8 bases. There are 15 residues in the CDR3. The germline CDR1 and CDR2 sequences are KGHDR and SFDVKD. The CDR3 region has the DNA TGTGCCACCAGTGATTCGCGACAGGGGTCAGACACCATATATTTT. As protein: CATSDSRQGSDTIYF.

This clone was seen a handful of times. The chain joins TRBV29-1 to TRBJ1-2, with TRBD1 matching 7 bases. The CDR3 consists of 16 residues. Germline CDR1 is SQVTM and CDR2 is ANQGSEA. The V gene end was trimmed by 3 bases and the J gene end by 6 bases; junction bases not matched to a gene: 16. The DNA of the CDR3 is TGCAGCGTTGACCAGGGGGGAATTTTATTATATGATGGCTACACCTTC. It translates to CSVDQGGILLYDGYTF.

J is TRBJ2-3 and V is TRBV7-9; TRBD1 aligns across 7 bases. The germline CDR1 and CDR2 sequences are SEHNR and FQNEAQ (reference sequence). V was pared by 2 bases and J by 5 bases, with 10 bases of the junction left unmatched. The CDR3 totals 16 residues. The CDR3 nucleotides are TGTGCCAGCAGCTTATTAGTGACAGGGTTTGGAGATACGCAGTATTTT. Translated: CASSLLVTGFGDTQYF.

J is TRBJ1-2 and V is TRBV12-1; the table names TRBD1, a call not compared with the DNA. TRBV12-1 is a documented pseudogene. The CDR3 is made up of 15 amino acids. The CDR3 spells CASSSRDRGDYGYTF. Written as DNA, the CDR3 is TGTGCCAGCAGCTCCCGGGACAGGGGAGACTATGGCTACACCTTC.

The chain combines TRBV6-5 with TRBJ1-6; a weak D match, TRBD1 (5 bases). V lost 8 bases to trimming and J lost 9 bases, with 14 bases between them. CDR3 size: 13 residues. The germline CDR1 and CDR2 sequences are MNHEY and SVGAGI. The CDR3 bases are TGTGCCAGCTCAGGGTTTATGGGTTCACCCCTCCACTTT. Translating gives CASSGFMGSPLHF.

The chain carries TRBV7-3 and TRBJ2-7, with TRBD1 matching 10 bases. The J segment lost 5 bases and the V segment lost 4 bases, leaving 14 bases of the junction unmatched. Germline CDR1 is SGHTA and CDR2 is FQGTGA. CDR3 size: 17 residues. The DNA of the CDR3 is TGTGCCAGCAGCTCCCACATGAGGACAGGGGGTTTGGACGAGCAGTACGTC. Protein sequence: CASSSHMRTGGLDEQYV.

The rearrangement uses TRBV7-9 and TRBJ2-1, with 11 positions matching TRBD2. This CDR3 spans 16 amino acids. V was clipped by 5 bases and J by 4 bases; unmatched bases: 7. Per the germline V gene, CDR1 is SEHNR and CDR2 is FQNEAQ (reference sequence). CDR3 sequence reads: CASSPRTSGLYNEQFF. CDR3 DNA: TGTGCCAGCAGCCCCCGGACTAGCGGGCTATACAATGAGCAGTTCTTC.

V and J are TRBV5-1 and TRBJ1-2, with 7 bases that match TRBD1. Germline assignment: CDR1 SGHRS and CDR2 YFSETQ. This CDR3 spans 15 amino acids. Unmatched junction bases numbered 11, after V lost 5 bases and J lost 4 bases. CDR3 loop: CASRWTAQGSYGYTF. The CDR3 DNA sequence: TGCGCCAGCAGATGGACCGCACAGGGGAGCTATGGCTACACCTTC.

V and J are TRBV19 and TRBJ1-1; D may be TRBD1 (5 bases). CDR1 and CDR2 (germline): LNHDA, SQIVND (reference sequence). V lost 10 bases and J 1 base, leaving 22 bases between the germline ends. The CDR3 loop spans 16 amino acids. In DNA form, the CDR3 reads TGTGCCATAAGGAGCGGGGGTCGCGGGAGGAACACTGAAGCTTTCTTT. This gives the protein CAIRSGGRGRNTEAFF.

This clone has just a few counts. CDR3 in amino acids: CASSERGRISNQPQHF. The CDR3 nucleotides are TGTGCCAGCAGTGAGCGAGGGCGGATTAGCAATCAGCCCCAGCATTTT. This rearrangement joins TRBV2 to TRBJ1-5; D ambiguous. Deletions cut 3 bases from V and 0 bases from J, with 12 bases between. The CDR3 extends over 16 amino acids. Germline CDR1 SNHLY, CDR2 FYNNEI.

In its sample, this clone was seen a few times. The chain recombines TRBV28 with TRBJ1-4; 8 nucleotides match TRBD1. CDR3 size: 15 residues. The V and J ends lost 4 bases and 7 bases, in that order; junction bases with no gene match: 8. The V gene's germline CDR1 is MDHEN and CDR2 SYDVKM. The CDR3 loop reads CASSYRTGGIEKLFF. The CDR3, as DNA: TGTGCCAGCAGTTACCGAACAGGGGGGATTGAAAAACTGTTTTTT.

The chain employs TRBV7-2 and TRBJ2-3, with 8 bases lining up with TRBD2. V shed 0 bases and J 6 bases; nucleotides not matched to a gene: 8. The germline gives CDR1 SGHTA, CDR2 FQGNSA. The CDR3 runs to 16 residues. Here the CDR3 reads CASSLAGRGGQDTQYF. In DNA form, the CDR3 reads TGTGCCAGCAGCTTAGCAGGTCGGGGGGGCCAGGATACGCAGTATTTT.

The genes are TRBV27 and TRBJ1-2; unclear D gene. Trimming left V 4 bases short and J 0 bases short, with 12 bases between. The CDR3 is made up of 15 amino acids. Germline CDR1 is MNHEY and CDR2 is SMNVEV (reference sequence). The CDR3, as DNA: TGTGCCAGCAGTTCTCCCTCCCGGTCTAACTATGGCTACACCTTC. Protein: CASSSPSRSNYGYTF.

V and J are TRBV9 and TRBJ2-5; tentatively, D is TRBD1 (6 bases). Trimming stripped 4 bases from V and 1 base from J, with 11 bases between. CDR1 and CDR2 from the germline V gene are SGDLS and YYNGEE. This CDR3 is built from 14 residues. The DNA for the CDR3 is TGTGCCAGCAGCATCGGACAGATCCAAGAGACCCAGTACTTC. Protein: CASSIGQIQETQYF.

This sequence joins TRBV20-1 and TRBJ2-5; D unresolved. The V end lost 7 bases, the J end lost 0 bases, and 6 bases lay between the germline ends. CDR1 and CDR2 from the germline V gene are DFQATT and SNEGSKA (reference sequence). The CDR3 runs to 11 residues. DNA of the CDR3: TGCAGTGTTTACTACCAAGAGACCCAGTACTTC. Its protein is CSVYYQETQYF.

The chain joins TRBV7-2 to TRBJ1-1, with D tentatively TRBD1 (5 bases). V was shortened by 1 base and J by 0 bases, with 12 bases between the two germline ends. The CDR3 spans 16 residues. The germline gives CDR1 SGHTA, CDR2 FQGNSA. The CDR3 coding sequence is TGTGCCAGCAGCTTAGGTATGGGGCGCATGAACACTGAAGCTTTCTTT. Translation: CASSLGMGRMNTEAFF.

The chain has TRBV11-1 and TRBJ2-1; possibly TRBD2 for D (6 bases). The CDR3 loop spans 15 amino acids. From germline, CDR1 is SGHAT and CDR2 FQDESV (reference sequence). Trimming cost V 4 bases and J 0 bases, with 10 bases left between them. The CDR3 coding sequence is TGTGCCAGCAGCTCGGGGGTGAGCTCCTACAATGAGCAGTTCTTC. Its protein is CASSSGVSSYNEQFF.

For this clone: Additional DNA sequences in this sample encode the identical CDR3. The CDR3 region is CASSFAENTEAFF. CDR3 in DNA: TGCGCCAGCAGCTTCGCGGAGAACACTGAAGCTTTCTTT. V usage is TRBV5-1 and J usage is TRBJ1-1; no reliable D call. Germline CDR1 SGHRS, CDR2 YFSETQ. The length of the CDR3 is 13 residues. Trimming removed 2 bases at V and 1 base at J, with 6 bases between.

This clone was seen just once. CDR3 amino acids: CASSQGQGNQETQYF. CDR3 nucleotides: TGTGCCAGCAGCCAGGGACAGGGGAATCAAGAGACCCAGTACTTC. The chain recombines TRBV6-6 with TRBJ2-5; TRBD1 matches at 10 bases. The V gene's germline CDR1 is MNHNY and CDR2 SVGAGI (reference sequence). The CDR3 covers 15 residues. J lost 2 bases, V lost 6 bases, and 6 bases had no gene match.

The rearrangement joins TRBV28 to TRBJ2-5, with TRBD2 matching over 13 bases. Germline V gives CDR1 MDHEN, CDR2 SYDVKM. The CDR3 runs to 16 residues. V lost 4 bases, J lost 3 bases, and 5 bases stayed unmatched. CDR3 bases: TGTGCCAGCAGTTACCTCGGGACTAGCGGGAAAGAGACCCAGTACTTC. Protein product: CASSYLGTSGKETQYF.